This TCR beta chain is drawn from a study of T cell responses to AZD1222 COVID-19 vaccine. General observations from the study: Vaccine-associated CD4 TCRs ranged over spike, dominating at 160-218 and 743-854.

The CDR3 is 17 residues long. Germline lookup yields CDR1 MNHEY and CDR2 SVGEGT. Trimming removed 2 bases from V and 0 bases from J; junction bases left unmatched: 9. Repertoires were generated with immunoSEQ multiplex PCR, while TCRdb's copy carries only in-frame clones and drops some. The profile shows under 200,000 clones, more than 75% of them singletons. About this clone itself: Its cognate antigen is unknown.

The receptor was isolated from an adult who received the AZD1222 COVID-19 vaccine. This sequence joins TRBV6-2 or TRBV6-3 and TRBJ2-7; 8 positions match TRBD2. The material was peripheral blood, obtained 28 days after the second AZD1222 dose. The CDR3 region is CASSYPASGLSSYEQYF. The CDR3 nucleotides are TGTGCCAGCAGTTACCCCGCTAGCGGGCTGAGCTCCTACGAGCAGTACTTC.